This T cell receptor beta chain was observed in a study of T cells in Graves' hyperthyroidism and ophthalmopathy. Study findings and constraints: Progression to ophthalmopathy was predicted a median of roughly 6.6 months early. Within blood appeared most thyroid clonotypes that had expanded above 0.001.

Germline assignment: CDR1 MNHEY and CDR2 SMNVEV (reference sequence). The CDR3 covers 13 residues. V was shortened by 8 bases and J by 4 bases, with 13 bases between the two germline ends. The CDR3 regions of TCR beta were amplified from RNA transcripts. Primed by the HTBI set, a first-round RT-PCR was run on the TCR CDR3. TCRdb analysed the multiplex PCR reads with MiXCR anew, one entry per CDR3 protein. Of about 360,000 distinct CDR3 sequences in the sample, less than 15% were seen once. In regard to this clonotype: What it recognizes is unknown.

Those with hyperthyroidism were 18 to 65 years old, newly diagnosed, and ill for under 2 months. Reasons for excluding patients were uncontrolled infection, other autoimmune disease, pregnancy or lactation. Sequences were obtained from blood. The V gene is TRBV27, the J gene TRBJ2-3; a possible D gene is TRBD2 (6 bases). The receptor was derived from a man in his thirties or forties with Graves' hyperthyroidism that later progressed to Graves' ophthalmopathy. The chain's CDR3 is CASERETADTQYF. CDR3 coding DNA: TGTGCCAGCGAACGGGAGACGGCAGATACGCAGTATTTT.